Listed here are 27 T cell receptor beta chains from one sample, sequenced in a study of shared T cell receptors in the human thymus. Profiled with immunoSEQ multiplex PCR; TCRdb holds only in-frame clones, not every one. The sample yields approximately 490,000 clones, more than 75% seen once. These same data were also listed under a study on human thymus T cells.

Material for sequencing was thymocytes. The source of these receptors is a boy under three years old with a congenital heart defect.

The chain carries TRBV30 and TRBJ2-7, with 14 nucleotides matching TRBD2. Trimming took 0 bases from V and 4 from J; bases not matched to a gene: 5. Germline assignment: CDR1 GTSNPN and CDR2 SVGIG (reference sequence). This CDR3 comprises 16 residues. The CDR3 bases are TGTGCCTGGAGTGTAAGGACTAGCGGGAGGACTTACGAGCAGTACTTC. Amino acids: CAWSVRTSGRTYEQYF.

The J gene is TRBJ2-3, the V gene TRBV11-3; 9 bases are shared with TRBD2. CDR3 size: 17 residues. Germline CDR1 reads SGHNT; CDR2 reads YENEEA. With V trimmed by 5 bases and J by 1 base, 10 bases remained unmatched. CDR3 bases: TGTGCCAGCAGCCCCAGGAGGAGCGGGAGGCGCACAGATACGCAGTATTTT. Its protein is CASSPRRSGRRTDTQYF. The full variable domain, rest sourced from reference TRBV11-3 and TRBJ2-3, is EAGVVQSPRYKIIEKKQPVAFWCNPISGHNTLYWYLQNLGQGPELLIRYENEEAVDDSQLPKDRFSAERLKGVDSTLKIQPAELGDSAVYLCASSPRRSGRRTDTQYFGPGTRLTVL.

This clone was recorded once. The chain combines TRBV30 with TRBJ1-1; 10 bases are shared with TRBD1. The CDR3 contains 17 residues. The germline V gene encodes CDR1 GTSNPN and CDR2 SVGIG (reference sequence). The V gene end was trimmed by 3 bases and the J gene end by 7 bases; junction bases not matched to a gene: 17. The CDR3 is CAWRPEKPTGGRDEAFF. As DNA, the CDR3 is TGTGCCTGGAGACCGGAGAAACCGACAGGGGGCAGGGATGAAGCTTTCTTT.

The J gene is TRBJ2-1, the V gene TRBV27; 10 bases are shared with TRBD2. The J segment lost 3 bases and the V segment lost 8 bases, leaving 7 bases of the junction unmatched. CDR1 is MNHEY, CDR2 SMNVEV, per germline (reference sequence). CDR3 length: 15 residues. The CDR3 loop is CASAWRTSGYNEQFF. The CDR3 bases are TGTGCCAGCGCTTGGCGGACTAGCGGCTACAATGAGCAGTTCTTC.

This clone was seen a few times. CDR3 nucleotides: TGTGCCAGTACCCCAGCGTCTAGCGGGAACAATGAGCAGTTCTTC. Protein: CASTPASSGNNEQFF. This chain uses TRBV19 with TRBJ2-1; 9 nucleotides line up with TRBD2. J gave up 5 bases and V 7 bases, and 9 bases lay outside the gene matches. The germline V gene has CDR1 LNHDA and CDR2 SQIVND (reference sequence). The CDR3 extends over 15 amino acids. The entire variable domain, with the rest obtained from reference TRBV19 and TRBJ2-1, is as follows: DGGITQSPKYLFRKEGQNVTLSCEQNLNHDAMYWYRQDPGQGLRLIYYSQIVNDFQKGDIAEGYSVSREKKESFPLTVTSAQKNPTAFYLCASTPASSGNNEQFFGPGTRLTVL.

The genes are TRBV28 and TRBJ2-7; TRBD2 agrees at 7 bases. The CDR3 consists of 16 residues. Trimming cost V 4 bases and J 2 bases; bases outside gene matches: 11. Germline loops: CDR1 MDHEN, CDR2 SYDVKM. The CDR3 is CASSWGRLAATYEQYF. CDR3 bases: TGTGCCAGCAGTTGGGGGAGGCTAGCGGCTACCTACGAGCAGTACTTC.

DNA of the CDR3: TGTGCCAGCAGTTTAACAGGGGCATACGAGCAGTACTTC. Its protein product is CASSLTGAYEQYF. This chain uses TRBV27 with TRBJ2-7, with 7 bases aligning to TRBD1. The CDR3 has 13 amino acids. V was clipped by 2 bases and J by 4 bases; unmatched bases: 2. Germline loops: CDR1 MNHEY, CDR2 SMNVEV (reference sequence).

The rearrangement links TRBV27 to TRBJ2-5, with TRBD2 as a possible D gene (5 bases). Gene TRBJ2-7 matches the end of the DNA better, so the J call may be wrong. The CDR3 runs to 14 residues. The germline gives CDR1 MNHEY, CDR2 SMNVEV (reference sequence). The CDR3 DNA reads TGTGCCAGCAGTTTCGATCCTCGAGGGCGCGAGCAGTACTTC. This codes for CASSFDPRGREQYF.

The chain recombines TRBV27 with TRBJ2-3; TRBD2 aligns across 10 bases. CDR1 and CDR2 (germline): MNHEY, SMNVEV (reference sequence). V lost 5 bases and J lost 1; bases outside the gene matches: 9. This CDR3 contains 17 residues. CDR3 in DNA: TGTGCCAGCAGTAAAGGGACTAGCGTATGGGGCACAGATACGCAGTATTTT. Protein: CASSKGTSVWGTDTQYF.

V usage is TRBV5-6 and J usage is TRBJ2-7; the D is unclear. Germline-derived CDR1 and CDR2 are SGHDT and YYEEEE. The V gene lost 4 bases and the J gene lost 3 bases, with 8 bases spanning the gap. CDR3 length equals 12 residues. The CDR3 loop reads CASSAEIYEQYF. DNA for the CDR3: TGTGCCAGCAGCGCCGAGATCTACGAGCAGTACTTC.

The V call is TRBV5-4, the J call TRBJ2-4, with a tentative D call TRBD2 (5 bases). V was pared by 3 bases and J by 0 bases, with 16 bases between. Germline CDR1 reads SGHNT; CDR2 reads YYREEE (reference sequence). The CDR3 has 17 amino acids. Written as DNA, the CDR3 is TGTGCCAGCAGCTCACGGGGAAACACACAAGCCAAAAACATTCAGTACTTC. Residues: CASSSRGNTQAKNIQYF.

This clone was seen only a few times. DNA of the CDR3: TGCGCCAGCAGCTTGGGCCCTGGCGGGGTTAGCACAGATACGCAGTATTTT. It yields the protein CASSLGPGGVSTDTQYF. V is TRBV5-1 and J is TRBJ2-3; possible D gene TRBD2, 6 bases. This CDR3 has 17 residues. V lost 0 bases and J 0 bases, leaving 14 bases between the germline ends. Germline V lookup: CDR1 SGHRS, CDR2 YFSETQ.

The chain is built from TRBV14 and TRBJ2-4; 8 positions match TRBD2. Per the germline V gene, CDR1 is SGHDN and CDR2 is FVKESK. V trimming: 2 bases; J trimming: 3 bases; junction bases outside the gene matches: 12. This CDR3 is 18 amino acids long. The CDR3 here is CASSQPSNGRGIKNIQYF. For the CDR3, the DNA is TGTGCCAGCAGCCAACCGAGTAACGGGAGGGGGATCAAAAACATTCAGTACTTC. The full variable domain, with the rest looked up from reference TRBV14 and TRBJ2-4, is EAGVTQFPSHSVIEKGQTVTLRCDPISGHDNLYWYRRVMGKEIKFLLHFVKESKQDESGMPNNRFLAERTGGTYSTLKVQPAELEDSGVYFCASSQPSNGRGIKNIQYFGAGTRLSVL.

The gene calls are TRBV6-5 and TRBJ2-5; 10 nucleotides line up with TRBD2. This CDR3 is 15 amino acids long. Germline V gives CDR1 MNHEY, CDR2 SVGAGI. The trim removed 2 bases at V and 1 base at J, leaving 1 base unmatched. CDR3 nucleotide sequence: TGTGCCAGCAGTTACACTAGCGGGGCCCAAGAGACCCAGTACTTC. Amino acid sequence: CASSYTSGAQETQYF.

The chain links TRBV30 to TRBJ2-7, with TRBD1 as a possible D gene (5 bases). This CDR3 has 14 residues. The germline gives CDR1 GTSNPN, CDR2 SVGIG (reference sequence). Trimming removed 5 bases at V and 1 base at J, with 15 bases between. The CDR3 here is CAWLQVRPSYEQYF. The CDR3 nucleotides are TGTGCCTGGTTACAGGTGCGGCCATCCTACGAGCAGTACTTC.

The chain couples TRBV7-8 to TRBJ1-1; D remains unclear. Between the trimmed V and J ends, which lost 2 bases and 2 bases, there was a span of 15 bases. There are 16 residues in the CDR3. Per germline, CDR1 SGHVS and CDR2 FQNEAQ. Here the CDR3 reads CASSLWYGGLNTEAFF. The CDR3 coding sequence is TGTGCCAGCAGCTTATGGTACGGAGGTCTCAACACTGAAGCTTTCTTT.

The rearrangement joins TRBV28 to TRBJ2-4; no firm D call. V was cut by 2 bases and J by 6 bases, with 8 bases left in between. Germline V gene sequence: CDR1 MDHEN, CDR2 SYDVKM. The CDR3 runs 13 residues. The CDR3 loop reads CASSLRGGNIQYF. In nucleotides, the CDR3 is TGTGCCAGCAGTTTACGAGGCGGAAACATTCAGTACTTC.

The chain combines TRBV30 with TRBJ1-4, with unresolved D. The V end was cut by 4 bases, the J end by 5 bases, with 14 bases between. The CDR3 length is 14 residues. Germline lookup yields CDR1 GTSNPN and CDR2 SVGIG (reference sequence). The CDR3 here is CAWTSGVLNEKLFF. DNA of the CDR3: TGTGCCTGGACCTCCGGGGTACTAAATGAAAAACTGTTTTTT.

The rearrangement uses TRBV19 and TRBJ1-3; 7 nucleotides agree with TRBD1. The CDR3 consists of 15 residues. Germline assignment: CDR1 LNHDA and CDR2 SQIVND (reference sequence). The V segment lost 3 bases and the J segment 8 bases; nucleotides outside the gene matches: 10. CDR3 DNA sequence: TGTGCCAGTAGTATTTCCCGACAGGGAGGAGACACCATATATTTT. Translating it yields CASSISRQGGDTIYF. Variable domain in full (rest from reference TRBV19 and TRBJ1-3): DGGITQSPKYLFRKEGQNVTLSCEQNLNHDAMYWYRQDPGQGLRLIYYSQIVNDFQKGDIAEGYSVSREKKESFPLTVTSAQKNPTAFYLCASSISRQGGDTIYFGEGSWLTVV.

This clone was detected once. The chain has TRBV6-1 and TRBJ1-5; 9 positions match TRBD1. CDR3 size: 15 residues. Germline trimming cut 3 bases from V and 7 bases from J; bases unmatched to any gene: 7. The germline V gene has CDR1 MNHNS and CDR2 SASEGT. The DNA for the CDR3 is TGTGCCAGCAGTGACCCGGGACAGGGTTTCCAGCCCCAGCATTTT. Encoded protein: CASSDPGQGFQPQHF.

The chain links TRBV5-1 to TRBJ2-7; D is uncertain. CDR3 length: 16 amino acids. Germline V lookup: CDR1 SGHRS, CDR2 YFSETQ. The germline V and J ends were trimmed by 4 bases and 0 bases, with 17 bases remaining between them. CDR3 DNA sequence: TGCGCCAGCAGCCCCCCTTTGGCGGAAAGCTCCTACGAGCAGTACTTC. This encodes CASSPPLAESSYEQYF.

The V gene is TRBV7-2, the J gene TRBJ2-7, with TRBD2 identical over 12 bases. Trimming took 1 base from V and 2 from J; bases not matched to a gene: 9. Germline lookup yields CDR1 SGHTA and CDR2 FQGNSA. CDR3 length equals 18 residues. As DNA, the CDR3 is TGTGCCAGCAGCTTAGATTTGGCTAGCGGGAGGGGAACCTACGAGCAGTACTTC. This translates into CASSLDLASGRGTYEQYF. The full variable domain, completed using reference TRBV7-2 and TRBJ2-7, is GAGVSQSPSNKVTEKGKDVELRCDPISGHTALYWYRQSLGQGLEFLIYFQGNSAPDKSGLPSDRFSAERTGGSVSTLTIQRTQQEDSAVYLCASSLDLASGRGTYEQYFGPGTRLTVT.

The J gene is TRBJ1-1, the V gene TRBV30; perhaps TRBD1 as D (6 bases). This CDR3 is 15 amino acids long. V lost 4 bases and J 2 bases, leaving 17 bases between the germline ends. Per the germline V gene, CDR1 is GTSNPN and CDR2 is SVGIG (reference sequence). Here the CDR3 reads CAWTDRRGGNTEAFF. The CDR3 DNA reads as TGTGCCTGGACCGACCGTAGGGGGGGTAACACTGAAGCTTTCTTT.

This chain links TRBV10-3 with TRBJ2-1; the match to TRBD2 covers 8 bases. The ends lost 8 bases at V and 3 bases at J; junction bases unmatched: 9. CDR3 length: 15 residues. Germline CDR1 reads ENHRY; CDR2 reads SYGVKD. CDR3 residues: CAIGIRGTSYNEQFF. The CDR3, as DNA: TGTGCCATCGGGATTCGGGGGACTAGCTACAATGAGCAGTTCTTC.

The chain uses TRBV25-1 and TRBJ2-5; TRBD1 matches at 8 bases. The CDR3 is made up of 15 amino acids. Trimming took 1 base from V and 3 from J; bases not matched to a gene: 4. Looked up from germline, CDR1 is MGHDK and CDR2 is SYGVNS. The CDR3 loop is CASSESGQGKETQYF. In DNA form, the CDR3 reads TGTGCCAGCAGTGAATCCGGACAGGGCAAAGAGACCCAGTACTTC.

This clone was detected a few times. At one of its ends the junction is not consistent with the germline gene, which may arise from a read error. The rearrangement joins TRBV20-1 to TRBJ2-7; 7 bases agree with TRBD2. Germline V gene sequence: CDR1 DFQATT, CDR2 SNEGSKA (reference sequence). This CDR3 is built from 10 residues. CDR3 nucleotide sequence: TGCAGTGCTACCCGGGACTACCTAGACTTC. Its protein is CSATRDYLDF.

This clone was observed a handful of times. The CDR3 DNA reads TGTGCCAGCAGCCGCTTTAGCGGGAGGGTGACAGATACGCAGTATTTT. Translating gives CASSRFSGRVTDTQYF. This chain connects TRBV4-2 to TRBJ2-3; 11 positions agree with TRBD2. Trimming cost V 4 bases and J 3 bases; bases outside gene matches: 6. The CDR3 runs to 16 residues. Germline V gene lookup returns CDR1 LGHNA and CDR2 YNFKEQ.